Sequencing of this T cell receptor (beta chain) was carried out in a study of technical replicates of blood from a few donors. CDR1 is MDHEN, CDR2 SYDVKM, per germline. This CDR3 comprises 13 residues. Trimming shortened V by 10 bases and J by 0 bases, and 12 bases separated the two germline ends. This table comes from immunoSEQ multiplex PCR, and its TCRdb copy is limited to in-frame clones, with some not included. The sample lists more than 95,000 clones, 95% occurring once. The receptor was isolated from a human donor in good health. The material sequenced was T cells isolated from PBMCs. This chain connects TRBV28 to TRBJ1-1, with D unclear. CDR3 sequence (DNA): TGTGCCACCCTATATGGTGTGAACACTGAAGCTTTCTTT. It yields the protein CATLYGVNTEAFF.